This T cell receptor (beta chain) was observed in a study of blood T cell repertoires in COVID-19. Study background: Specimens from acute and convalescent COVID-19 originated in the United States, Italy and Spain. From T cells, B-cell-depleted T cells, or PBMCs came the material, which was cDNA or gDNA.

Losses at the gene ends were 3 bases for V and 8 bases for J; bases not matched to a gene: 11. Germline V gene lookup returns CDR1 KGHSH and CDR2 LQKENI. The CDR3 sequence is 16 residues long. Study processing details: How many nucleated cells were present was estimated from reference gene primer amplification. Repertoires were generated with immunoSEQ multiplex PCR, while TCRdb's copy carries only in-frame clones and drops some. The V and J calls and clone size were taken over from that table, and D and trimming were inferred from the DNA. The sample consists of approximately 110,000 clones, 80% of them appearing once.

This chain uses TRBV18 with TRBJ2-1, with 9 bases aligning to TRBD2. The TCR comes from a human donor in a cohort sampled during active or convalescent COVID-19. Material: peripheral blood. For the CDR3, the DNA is TGTGCCAGCTCACCGGAGTGGGCGGGAGGGTTGGATGAGCAGTTCTTC. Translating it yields CASSPEWAGGLDEQFF.